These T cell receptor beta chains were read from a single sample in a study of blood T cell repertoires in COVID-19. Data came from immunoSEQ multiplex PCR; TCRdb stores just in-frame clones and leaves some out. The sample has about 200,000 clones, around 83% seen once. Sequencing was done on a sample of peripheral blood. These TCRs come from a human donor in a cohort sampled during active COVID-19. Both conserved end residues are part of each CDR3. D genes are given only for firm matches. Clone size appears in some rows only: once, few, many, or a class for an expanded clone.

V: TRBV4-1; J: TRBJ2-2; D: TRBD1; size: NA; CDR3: CASSQGQGPSGELFF; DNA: TGCGCCAGCAGCCAAGGACAGGGCCCCTCCGGGGAGCTGTTTTTT
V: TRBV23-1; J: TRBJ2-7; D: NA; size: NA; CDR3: CASSQAGSNYEQYF; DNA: TGCGCCAGCAGTCAGGCAGGGTCTAACTACGAGCAGTACTTC
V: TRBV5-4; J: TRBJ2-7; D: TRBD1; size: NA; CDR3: CASSLEQGTEQYF; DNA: TGTGCCAGCAGCTTGGAACAGGGGACCGAGCAGTACTTC
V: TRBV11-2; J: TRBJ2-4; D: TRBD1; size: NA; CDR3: CASSYRGAGNIQYF; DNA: TGTGCCAGCAGCTACAGGGGGGCTGGAAACATTCAGTACTTC
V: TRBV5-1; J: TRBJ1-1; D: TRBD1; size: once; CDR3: CASSLSGQMNTEAFF; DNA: TGCGCCAGCAGCTTGTCGGGACAGATGAACACTGAAGCTTTCTTT
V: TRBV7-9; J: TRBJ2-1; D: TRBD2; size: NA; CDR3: CASSSSLSGSDNEQFF; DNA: TGTGCCAGCAGCTCCTCCCTTAGCGGGAGCGACAATGAGCAGTTCTTC
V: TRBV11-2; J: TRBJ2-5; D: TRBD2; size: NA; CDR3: CASRASGRSQETQYF; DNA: TGTGCCAGCAGGGCTAGCGGGAGGTCGCAAGAGACCCAGTACTTC
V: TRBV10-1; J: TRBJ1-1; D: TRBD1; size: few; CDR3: CASSERGQGDLNTEAFF; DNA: TGCGCCAGCAGTGAGAGGGGACAGGGGGATTTAAACACTGAAGCTTTCTTT
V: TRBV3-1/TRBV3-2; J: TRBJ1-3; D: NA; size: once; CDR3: CASSQGTLGNTIYF; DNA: TGTGCCAGCAGCCAGGGGACACTTGGAAACACCATATATTTT
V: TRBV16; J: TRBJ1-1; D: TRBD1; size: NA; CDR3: CASSPGQMNTEAFF; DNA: TGTGCCAGCAGCCCGGGACAGATGAACACTGAAGCTTTCTTT
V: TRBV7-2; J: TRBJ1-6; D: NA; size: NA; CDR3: CASSLGGRNSPLHF; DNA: TGTGCCAGCAGCTTAGGCGGCCGTAATTCACCCCTCCACTTT
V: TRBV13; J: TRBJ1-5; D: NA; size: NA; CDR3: CASSLAGGYSNQPQHF; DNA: TGTGCCAGCAGCTTAGCGGGGGGGTATAGCAATCAGCCCCAGCATTTT
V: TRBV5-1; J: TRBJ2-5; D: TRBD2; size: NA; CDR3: CASSPGIAGGPETQYF; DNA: TGCGCCAGCAGCCCGGGGATAGCGGGAGGGCCGGAGACCCAGTACTTC
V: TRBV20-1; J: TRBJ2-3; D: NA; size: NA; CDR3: CSAGPGTQYF; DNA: TGCAGTGCTGGCCCGGGTACGCAGTATTTT
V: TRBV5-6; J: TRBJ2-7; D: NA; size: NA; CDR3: CASSRTVNTYEQYF; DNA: TGTGCCAGCAGCAGGACTGTAAACACCTACGAGCAGTACTTC
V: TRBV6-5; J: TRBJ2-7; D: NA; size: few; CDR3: CASASGAYEQYF; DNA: TGTGCCAGCGCCTCAGGGGCCTACGAGCAGTACTTC
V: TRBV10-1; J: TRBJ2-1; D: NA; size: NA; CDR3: CASSVNNEQFF; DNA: TGCGCCAGCAGTGTTAACAATGAGCAGTTCTTC
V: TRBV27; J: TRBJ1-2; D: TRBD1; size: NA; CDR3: CASSLGQGVGYTF; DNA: TGTGCCAGCAGTTTAGGACAGGGGGTTGGCTACACCTTC
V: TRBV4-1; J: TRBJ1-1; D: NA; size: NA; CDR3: CASSQGGGRANTEAFF; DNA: TGCGCCAGCAGCCAGGGGGGAGGGCGTGCGAACACTGAAGCTTTCTTT
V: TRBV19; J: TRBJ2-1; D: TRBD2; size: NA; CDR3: CASSPSPGLAVSYNEQFF; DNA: TGTGCCAGTAGTCCAAGCCCCGGACTAGCGGTCTCCTACAATGAGCAGTTCTTC
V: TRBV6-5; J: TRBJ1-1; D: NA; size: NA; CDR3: CASSYVQGGGTEAFF; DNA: TGTGCCAGCAGTTACGTGCAGGGAGGCGGCACTGAAGCTTTCTTT
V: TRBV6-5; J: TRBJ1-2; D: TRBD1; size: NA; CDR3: CASSYAGGEGGYTF; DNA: TGTGCCAGCAGTTACGCAGGGGGCGAAGGTGGCTACACCTTC
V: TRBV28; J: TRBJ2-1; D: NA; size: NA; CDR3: CASSFRGEQFF; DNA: TGTGCCAGCAGTTTCCGGGGAGAGCAGTTCTTC
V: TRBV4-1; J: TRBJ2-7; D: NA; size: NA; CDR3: CASSQDGGLAVLSYEQYF; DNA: TGCGCCAGCAGCCAAGATGGGGGCCTAGCGGTTCTCTCCTACGAGCAGTACTTC
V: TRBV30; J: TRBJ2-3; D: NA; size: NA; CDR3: CAWSASLATDTQYF; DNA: TGTGCCTGGAGTGCTTCTCTAGCGACAGATACGCAGTATTTT
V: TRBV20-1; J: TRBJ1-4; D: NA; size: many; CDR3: CSASRFNSEKLFF; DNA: TGCAGTGCTAGTCGATTTAACAGCGAAAAACTGTTTTTT
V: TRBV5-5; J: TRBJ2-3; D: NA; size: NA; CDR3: CASSLGPTSTDTQYF; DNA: TGTGCCAGCAGCTTGGGTCCTACTAGCACAGATACGCAGTATTTT
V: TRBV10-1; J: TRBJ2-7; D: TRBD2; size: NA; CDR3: CASSESPSHVGTSGSFPYEQYF; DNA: TGCGCCAGCAGTGAGTCTCCATCACACGTAGGGACTAGCGGGAGCTTTCCCTACGAGCAGTACTTC
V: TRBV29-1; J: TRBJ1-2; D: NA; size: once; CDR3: CSVPFLSGYGYTF; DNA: TGCAGCGTTCCTTTTTTGTCCGGCTATGGCTACACCTTC
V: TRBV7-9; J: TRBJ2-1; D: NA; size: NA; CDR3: CASSLARNGVKNNEQFF; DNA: TGTGCCAGCAGCTTAGCGCGTAACGGAGTGAAGAACAATGAGCAGTTCTTC
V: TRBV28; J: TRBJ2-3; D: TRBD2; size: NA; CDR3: CASSSSGSPDTQYF; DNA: TGTGCCAGCAGTTCAAGCGGGAGCCCAGATACGCAGTATTTT
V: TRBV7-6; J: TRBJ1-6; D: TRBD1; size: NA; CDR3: CASSPGQGVNSPLHF; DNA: TGTGCCAGCAGTCCGGGACAGGGTGTTAATTCACCCCTCCACTTT
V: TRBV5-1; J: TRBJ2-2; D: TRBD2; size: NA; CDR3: CASLPVAGVKGELFF; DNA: TGCGCCAGCCTCCCGGTAGCGGGAGTTAAAGGGGAGCTGTTTTTT
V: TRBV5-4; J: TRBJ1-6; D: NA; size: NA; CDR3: CASSQGQLGSPLHF; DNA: TGTGCCAGCAGCCAGGGACAATTGGGTTCACCCCTCCACTTT
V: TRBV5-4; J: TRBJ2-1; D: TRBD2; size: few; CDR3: CASSHGLASYNEQFF; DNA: TGTGCCAGCAGCCACGGACTAGCCTCCTACAATGAGCAGTTCTTC
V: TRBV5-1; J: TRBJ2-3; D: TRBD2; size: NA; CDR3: CASSFTAGGPGDTQYF; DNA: TGCGCCAGCAGTTTTACGGCGGGAGGGCCCGGAGATACGCAGTATTTT
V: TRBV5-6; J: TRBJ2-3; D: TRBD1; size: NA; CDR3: CASSRTGIPDTQYF; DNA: TGTGCCAGCAGCAGGACAGGGATTCCAGATACGCAGTATTTT
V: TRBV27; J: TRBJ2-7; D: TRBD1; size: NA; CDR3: CASSLRYPQGAKEQYF; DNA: TGTGCCAGCAGTTTAAGGTACCCGCAGGGGGCGAAGGAGCAGTACTTC
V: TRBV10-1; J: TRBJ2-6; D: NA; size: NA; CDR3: CASSESGPGLGANVLTF; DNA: TGCGCCAGCAGTGAGTCCGGCCCGGGTCTAGGGGCCAACGTCCTGACTTTC
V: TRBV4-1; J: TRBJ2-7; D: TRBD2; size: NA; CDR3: CASSQAAGSSYEQYF; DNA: TGCGCCAGCAGCCAAGCAGCGGGGAGCTCCTACGAGCAGTACTTC